Shown below are 21 T cell receptor beta chains from a single sample sequenced in a study of blood T cell repertoires in COVID-19. Profiled with immunoSEQ multiplex PCR; TCRdb holds only in-frame clones, not every one. The profile shows about 350,000 clones, approximately 89% of them singletons. The specimen was peripheral blood. All receptors come from a woman aged 55-69 years with COVID-19, enrolled during active disease.

The chain employs TRBV11-2 and TRBJ1-6; no firm D call. Trimming removed 5 bases at V and 7 bases at J, with 15 bases between. Germline lookup yields CDR1 SGHAT and CDR2 FQNNGV. CDR3 length equals 15 residues. The CDR3 reads CASSPVAGQNSPLHF. DNA of the CDR3: TGTGCCAGCAGCCCCGTCGCAGGCCAGAATTCACCCCTCCACTTT.

The gene calls are TRBV12-1 and TRBJ1-4. TRBV12-1 is recorded as a pseudogene. The CDR3 runs to 17 residues. In DNA form, the CDR3 reads TGTGCCAGCAACGGAGGGAGGCGAAGTCTAAGGGGTGAAAAACTGTTTTTT. Translating gives CASNGGRRSLRGEKLFF.

The chain links TRBV21-1 to TRBJ1-5. TRBV21-1 is designated a pseudogene. CDR3 length: 12 amino acids. The chain's CDR3 is CASSKLTQPQHF. The CDR3, as DNA: TGTGCCAGCAGCAAACTAACCCAGCCCCAGCATTTT.

This sequence joins TRBV7-9 and TRBJ1-6; D is perhaps TRBD1 (6 bases). Germline CDR1 is SEHNR and CDR2 is FQNEAQ (reference sequence). The CDR3 loop spans 14 amino acids. Trimming took 5 bases from V and 10 from J, leaving 15 bases between them. CDR3 loop: CASSIQGSGSPLHF. In DNA, the CDR3 is TGTGCCAGCAGCATACAGGGATCCGGCTCACCCCTCCACTTT.

This clone was picked up a small number of times. CDR3 region: CASRAAVVGYNSPLHF. As DNA, the CDR3 is TGTGCCAGTAGGGCCGCGGTGGTTGGCTATAATTCACCCCTCCACTTT. V usage is TRBV19 and J usage is TRBJ1-6; D gene unclear. CDR1 is LNHDA, CDR2 SQIVND, per germline (reference sequence). The CDR3 is 16 residues long. Trimming removed 6 bases from V and 3 bases from J, with 15 bases in between.

The chain has TRBV18 and TRBJ1-5, with 8 bases that match TRBD1. The CDR3 loop spans 16 amino acids. V dropped 4 bases and J dropped 2; count of bases not matched to a gene: 7. Per germline, CDR1 KGHSH and CDR2 LQKENI. This chain's CDR3 is CASSLGQGRGNQPQHF. The CDR3 region has the DNA TGTGCCAGCTCACTTGGACAGGGACGAGGCAATCAGCCCCAGCATTTT.

The rearrangement uses TRBV11-2 and TRBJ2-2, with 7 bases matching TRBD1. The CDR3 consists of 14 residues. The germline CDR1 and CDR2 sequences are SGHAT and FQNNGV. After removal of 2 bases from V and 4 bases from J, the junction contained 1 base not matched to a gene. The CDR3 region is CASSLPGGTGELFF. In DNA, the CDR3 is TGTGCCAGCAGCTTACCAGGGGGCACCGGGGAGCTGTTTTTT. Based on the CDR3 plus reference TRBV11-2 and TRBJ2-2, the full variable domain is EAGVAQSPRYKIIEKRQSVAFWCNPISGHATLYWYQQILGQGPKLLIQFQNNGVVDDSQLPKDRFSAERLKGVDSTLKIQPAKLEDSAVYLCASSLPGGTGELFFGEGSRLTVL.

V usage is TRBV11-2 and J usage is TRBJ1-1; D is perhaps TRBD1 (5 bases). CDR3 length: 16 amino acids. The V gene's germline CDR1 is SGHAT and CDR2 FQNNGV. V was trimmed by 2 bases and J by 3 bases, leaving 16 bases between them. CDR3 sequence: CASSLRVGSGYTEAFF. CDR3 DNA sequence: TGTGCCAGCAGCTTAAGGGTGGGGTCAGGGTACACTGAAGCTTTCTTT. The full variable domain, its missing parts supplied by reference TRBV11-2 and TRBJ1-1, is EAGVAQSPRYKIIEKRQSVAFWCNPISGHATLYWYQQILGQGPKLLIQFQNNGVVDDSQLPKDRFSAERLKGVDSTLKIQPAKLEDSAVYLCASSLRVGSGYTEAFFGQGTRLTVV.

This chain connects TRBV2 to TRBJ1-1; D remains ambiguous. This CDR3 contains 13 residues. Trimming took 7 bases from V and 2 from J, leaving 11 bases between them. Looked up from germline, CDR1 is SNHLY and CDR2 is FYNNEI. CDR3 sequence reads: CASMRERNTEAFF. Here the CDR3 DNA reads TGTGCCAGCATGAGGGAGCGCAACACTGAAGCTTTCTTT.

The rearrangement links TRBV5-1 to TRBJ2-1; a weak D match, TRBD2 (5 bases). Trimming stripped 0 bases from V and 0 bases from J, with 7 bases between. The CDR3 sequence is 15 residues long. In germline, CDR1 is SGHRS, CDR2 YFSETQ. For the CDR3, the DNA is TGCGCCAGCAGCTTGGCGGCGGGCTCCTACAATGAGCAGTTCTTC. As protein: CASSLAAGSYNEQFF. Supplemented by reference TRBV5-1 and TRBJ2-1, the full variable domain reads KAGVTQTPRYLIKTRGQQVTLSCSPISGHRSVSWYQQTPGQGLQFLFEYFSETQRNKGNFPGRFSGRQFSNSRSEMNVSTLELGDSALYLCASSLAAGSYNEQFFGPGTRLTVL.

CDR3 bases: TGTGCCAGTAGTATAGCCCTGACAGGGACTGGAAACACCATATATTTT. Protein product: CASSIALTGTGNTIYF. The chain recombines TRBV19 with TRBJ1-3; TRBD1 matches 7 bases. This CDR3 is built from 16 residues. The J segment lost 2 bases and the V segment lost 1 base, leaving 5 bases of the junction unmatched. Germline V gives CDR1 LNHDA, CDR2 SQIVND (reference sequence).

The chain uses TRBV7-2 and TRBJ2-7; weak D call: TRBD2 (5 bases). CDR3 length: 14 residues. V lost 1 base and J 0 bases, leaving 7 bases between the germline ends. In germline, CDR1 is SGHTA, CDR2 FQGNSA. The CDR3 reads CASSLVGSSYEQYF. CDR3 DNA: TGTGCCAGCAGCTTAGTTGGGAGCTCCTACGAGCAGTACTTC.

V and J are TRBV18 and TRBJ1-1, with 7 nucleotides matching TRBD1. The V gene's germline CDR1 is KGHSH and CDR2 LQKENI. This CDR3 has 16 residues. Trimming at V came to 3 bases and at J to 0 bases, leaving 7 bases not matched to a gene. In nucleotides, the CDR3 is TGTGCCAGCTCACCGGACAGGTTGAAACTGAACACTGAAGCTTTCTTT. Amino acids: CASSPDRLKLNTEAFF. The whole variable domain, remainder taken from reference TRBV18 and TRBJ1-1, is NAGVMQNPRHLVRRRGQEARLRCSPMKGHSHVYWYRQLPEEGLKFMVYLQKENIIDESGMPKERFSAEFPKEGPSILRIQQVVRGDSAAYFCASSPDRLKLNTEAFFGQGTRLTVV.

The chain uses TRBV7-3 and TRBJ2-6; 8 positions match TRBD2. CDR1 and CDR2 (germline): SGHTA, FQGTGA. CDR3 length: 18 amino acids. V shed 6 bases, J shed 0 bases, and the junction held 10 bases outside the gene matches. CDR3 protein: CASSQQRGLGSGANVLTF. CDR3 sequence (DNA): TGTGCCAGCAGTCAGCAGCGGGGGCTCGGCTCTGGGGCCAACGTCCTGACTTTC.

The chain carries TRBV6-6 and TRBJ2-3; D call uncertain. V lost 5 bases, J lost 7 bases, and 22 bases lay in between. Germline CDR1 is MNHNY and CDR2 is SVGAGI (reference sequence). The CDR3 extends over 16 amino acids. The CDR3 loop reads CASSPDPVAGDNTQYF. In nucleotides, the CDR3 is TGTGCCAGCAGTCCCGACCCCGTGGCAGGCGATAATACGCAGTATTTT.

The chain employs TRBV12-2 and TRBJ2-1; TRBD2 is the table's D call and was not checked against the DNA. TRBV12-2 corresponds to a pseudogene. The length of the CDR3 is 15 residues. CDR3 amino acids: CASRLERGVGNEQFF. In nucleotides, the CDR3 is TGTGCAAGTCGCTTAGAGCGGGGGGTGGGCAATGAGCAGTTCTTC.

V usage is TRBV3-1 (or the pseudogene TRBV3-2) and J usage is TRBJ2-5, with a tentative D call TRBD2 (6 bases). Germline V CDR1 and CDR2: LGHDT, YNNKEL (reference sequence). The CDR3 contains 17 residues. The V gene lost 4 bases and the J gene lost 2 bases, with 20 bases spanning the gap. DNA for the CDR3: TGTGCCAGCAGCCTCAGGAGGGCGGGGCCGCCGCAAGAGACCCAGTACTTC. Translation: CASSLRRAGPPQETQYF.

V gene TRBV6-5 combines with J gene TRBJ1-2; 11 bases align to TRBD1. The CDR3 is 13 residues long. The J segment lost 12 bases and the V segment lost 4 bases, leaving 7 bases of the junction unmatched. The germline CDR1 and CDR2 sequences are MNHEY and SVGAGI. In DNA, the CDR3 is TGTGCCAGCAGTTCCGGGACAGGGGGGCTTGACACCTTC. This encodes CASSSGTGGLDTF.

The chain recombines TRBV5-1 with TRBJ1-6, with TRBD1 matching 9 bases. The CDR3 covers 14 residues. Trimming took 5 bases from V and 7 from J; bases not matched to a gene: 4. CDR1 SGHRS and CDR2 YFSETQ come from the germline V gene. CDR3 amino acids: CASRADRGNSPLHF. CDR3 bases: TGCGCCAGCAGGGCTGACAGGGGGAATTCACCCCTCCACTTT. Full variable domain (missing parts from reference TRBV5-1 and TRBJ1-6): KAGVTQTPRYLIKTRGQQVTLSCSPISGHRSVSWYQQTPGQGLQFLFEYFSETQRNKGNFPGRFSGRQFSNSRSEMNVSTLELGDSALYLCASRADRGNSPLHFGNGTRLTVT.

The chain recombines TRBV7-2 with TRBJ1-2; D is ambiguous. The germline V gene encodes CDR1 SGHTA and CDR2 FQGNSA. Trimming removed 2 bases from V and 0 bases from J, with 7 bases in between. The CDR3 runs 14 residues. CDR3 bases: TGTGCCAGCAGCTTATACCAGACTAACTATGGCTACACCTTC. Residues: CASSLYQTNYGYTF.

V and J are TRBV7-9 and TRBJ1-1, with unresolved D. Germline V gene sequence: CDR1 SEHNR, CDR2 FQNEAQ (reference sequence). V was pared by 5 bases and J by 3 bases, with 13 bases between. This CDR3 region has 14 residues. This CDR3 reads CASSQAGSYTEAFF. The CDR3 DNA reads TGTGCCAGCAGCCAGGCGGGTTCGTACACTGAAGCTTTCTTT.